This T cell receptor (beta chain) was sequenced during a study of blood T cell repertoires in COVID-19. Study overall: Collection of acute and convalescent COVID-19 samples took place in the United States, Italy and Spain.

Germline CDR1 MGHDK, CDR2 SYGVNS. This CDR3 has 14 amino acids. The V and J ends lost 3 bases and 0 bases respectively, with 6 bases between them. How the authors handled the data: Estimated nucleated cell counts came from reference gene primer amplification. The assay was immunoSEQ multiplex PCR, and TCRdb's table has in-frame clones only and misses some. Clonal size and the V and J genes are those of that table, whereas D and trimming came from the DNA. Of some 420,000 clones listed, 75% to 90% are singletons. This sequence was found in a man under 40 who had recovered from COVID-19. This sequence joins TRBV25-1 and TRBJ2-1; D is ambiguous. The sequencing sample was made of PBMCs or T cells enriched from blood (not recorded which). CDR3 sequence: CASSDPFSYNEQFF. Here the CDR3 DNA reads TGTGCCAGCAGTGACCCGTTCTCCTACAATGAGCAGTTCTTC.